This T cell receptor (beta chain) was obtained from a study of vaccination effects on CD4 cells after COVID-19. Expansion with viral peptide pools was applied to antigen-specific CD4+ T cells by the ViraFEST assay prior to sequencing. Investigators separated out CD4+ T cells once 10 days of culture had passed. Two-dose vaccination with either BNT162b2 or mRNA-1273 was given to the participants. Half-medium exchanges with IL-2 medium took place on days 3 and 7. This clone was seen once. Its antigen is undetermined. Trimming removed 4 bases from V and 2 bases from J; junction bases left unmatched: 4. This CDR3 spans 14 amino acids. Germline CDR1 is SGHDN and CDR2 is FVKESK. Sequencing was performed with immunoSEQ multiplex PCR; in TCRdb, only in-frame clones are kept and a portion is missing. Of about 24,000 clones detected, 73% appear once; the ten largest clones hold roughly 8%.

The sample was CD4+ T cells from PBMCs cultured with SARS-CoV-2 spike peptides, taken after COVID-19 vaccination. This TCR was sampled from a human donor who received a COVID-19 vaccine. The chain is built from TRBV14 and TRBJ2-5, with TRBD1 identical over 7 bases. The CDR3 here is CASSPRTGQETQYF. CDR3 DNA: TGTGCCAGCAGCCCCAGGACAGGTCAAGAGACCCAGTACTTC.